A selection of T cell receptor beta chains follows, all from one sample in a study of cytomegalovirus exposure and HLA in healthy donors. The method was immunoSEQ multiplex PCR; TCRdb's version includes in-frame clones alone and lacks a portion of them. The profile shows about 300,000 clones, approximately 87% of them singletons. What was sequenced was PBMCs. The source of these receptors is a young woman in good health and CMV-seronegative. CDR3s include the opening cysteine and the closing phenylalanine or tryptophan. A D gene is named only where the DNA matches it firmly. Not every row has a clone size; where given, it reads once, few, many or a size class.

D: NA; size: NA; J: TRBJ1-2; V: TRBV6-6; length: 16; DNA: TGTGCCAGCAGTTACGAGGGCGGTCGGGTTAACTATGGCTACACCTTC; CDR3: CASSYEGGRVNYGYTF
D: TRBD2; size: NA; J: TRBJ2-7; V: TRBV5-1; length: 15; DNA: TGCGCCAGCAGCTTGGACCTAGCGGGAGGGGGCGAGCAGTACTTC; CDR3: CASSLDLAGGGEQYF
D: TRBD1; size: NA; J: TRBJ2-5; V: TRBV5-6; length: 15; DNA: TGTGCCAGCAGCCCCCTGGACAGGGGGCCGGAGACCCAGTACTTC; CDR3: CASSPLDRGPETQYF
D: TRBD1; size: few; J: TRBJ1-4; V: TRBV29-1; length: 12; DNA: TGCAGCGTGACAGGGGGGGGTGAAAAACTGTTTTTT; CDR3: CSVTGGGEKLFF
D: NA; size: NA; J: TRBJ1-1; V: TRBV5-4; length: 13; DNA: TGTGCCAGCAGCGCAGGGAGGAGCACTGAAGCTTTCTTT; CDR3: CASSAGRSTEAFF
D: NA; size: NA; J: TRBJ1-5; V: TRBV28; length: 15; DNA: TGTGCCAGCAGGCAAATAGGGAGGAGTAATCAGCCCCAGCATTTT; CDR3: CASRQIGRSNQPQHF
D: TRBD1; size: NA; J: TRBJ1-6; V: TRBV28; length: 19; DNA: TGTGCCAGCAGTTTTAGCGTGAGCTCGACCGGGACAGCGAATTCACCCCTCCACTTT; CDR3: CASSFSVSSTGTANSPLHF
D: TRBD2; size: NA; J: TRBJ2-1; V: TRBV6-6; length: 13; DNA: TGTGCCAGCGGGGGACTAGCGGACAATGAGCAGTTCTTC; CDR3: CASGGLADNEQFF
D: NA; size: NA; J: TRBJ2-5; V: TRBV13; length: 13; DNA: TGTGCCAGCAGCCCTGGGGCAGCAGAGACCCAGTACTTC; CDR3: CASSPGAAETQYF
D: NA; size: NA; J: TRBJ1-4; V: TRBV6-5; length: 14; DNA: TGTGCCAGCAGTTACTTACAGGGTGGGGAAAAACTGTTTTTT; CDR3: CASSYLQGGEKLFF
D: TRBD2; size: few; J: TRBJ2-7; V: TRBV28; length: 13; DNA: TGTGCCAGCAGCCTGACTAGCGGGAGGCCACAGTACTTC; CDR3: CASSLTSGRPQYF
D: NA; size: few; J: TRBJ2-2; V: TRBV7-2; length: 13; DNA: TGTGCCAGCAGCTTAGCTCGCGCCGGGGAGCTGTTTTTT; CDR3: CASSLARAGELFF
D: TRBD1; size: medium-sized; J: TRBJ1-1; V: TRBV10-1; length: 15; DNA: TGCGCCAGCAGTGAGTCCCCGACAGGGTCAATTGAAGCTTTCTTT; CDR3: CASSESPTGSIEAFF
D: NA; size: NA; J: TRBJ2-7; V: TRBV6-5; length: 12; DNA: TGTGCCAGCAGCATGACAGCCTACGAGCAGTACTTC; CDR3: CASSMTAYEQYF
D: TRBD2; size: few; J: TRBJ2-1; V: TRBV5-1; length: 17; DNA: TGCGCCAGCAGCTTGCCGACTAGCGTTAGCTCCTACAATGAGCAGTTCTTC; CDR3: CASSLPTSVSSYNEQFF
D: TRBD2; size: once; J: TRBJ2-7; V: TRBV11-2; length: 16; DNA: TGTGCCAGCAGCTTACTAGCTAGCGGGGAACTCTACGAGCAGTACTTC; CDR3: CASSLLASGELYEQYF
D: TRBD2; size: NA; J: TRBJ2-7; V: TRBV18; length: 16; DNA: TGTGCCAGCTCACCACTAACTAGCGGGAACGCCTACGAGCAGTACTTC; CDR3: CASSPLTSGNAYEQYF
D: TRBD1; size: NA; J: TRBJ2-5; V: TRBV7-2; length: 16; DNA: TGTGCCAGCAGCTTGGCCACAGGGGGCGTGTGGGAGACCCAGTACTTC; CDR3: CASSLATGGVWETQYF
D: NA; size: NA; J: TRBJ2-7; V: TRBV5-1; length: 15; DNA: TGCGCCAGCAGCCGCGAGGCGGGTTCTCGGGACGAGCAGTACTTC; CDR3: CASSREAGSRDEQYF
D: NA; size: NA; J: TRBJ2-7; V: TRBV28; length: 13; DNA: TGTGCCAGCAGTTTAACGGGAGAGAGCGAGCAGTACTTC; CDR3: CASSLTGESEQYF
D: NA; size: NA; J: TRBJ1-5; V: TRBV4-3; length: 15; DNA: TGCGCCAGCAGCCAAGATTTAGATAGCAATCAGCCCCAGCATTTT; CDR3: CASSQDLDSNQPQHF
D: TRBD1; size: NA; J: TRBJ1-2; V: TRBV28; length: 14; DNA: TGTGCCAGCAGTCGGACAGGGGCCGCCTATGGCTACACCTTC; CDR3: CASSRTGAAYGYTF
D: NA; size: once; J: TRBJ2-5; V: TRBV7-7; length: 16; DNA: TGTGCTAGCAGCTCGGGCCGACTAGTTTCTCAAGAGACCCAGTACTTC; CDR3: CASSSGRLVSQETQYF
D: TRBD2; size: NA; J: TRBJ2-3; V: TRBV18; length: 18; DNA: TGTGCCAGCTCACCATTTGGGACTAGTTTTTCTAATACAGATACGCAGTATTTT; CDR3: CASSPFGTSFSNTDTQYF
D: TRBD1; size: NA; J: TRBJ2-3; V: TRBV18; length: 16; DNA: TGTGCCAGCTCACTCTCCGGGACAGGAACAGGAGATACGCAGTATTTT; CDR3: CASSLSGTGTGDTQYF
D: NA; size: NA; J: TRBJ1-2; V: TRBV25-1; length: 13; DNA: TGTGCCAGCGCGGGGGCCCCCAGCTATGGCTACACCTTC; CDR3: CASAGAPSYGYTF
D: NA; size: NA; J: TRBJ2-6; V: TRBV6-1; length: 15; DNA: TGTGCCAGCTCTGGTACTGGCTCTGGGGCCAACGTCCTGACTTTC; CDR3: CASSGTGSGANVLTF
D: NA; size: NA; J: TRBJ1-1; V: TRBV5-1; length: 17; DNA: TGCGCCAGCAGCTTGGCGCCACAGGGTGCGAGTTCCACTGAAGCTTTCTTT; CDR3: CASSLAPQGASSTEAFF
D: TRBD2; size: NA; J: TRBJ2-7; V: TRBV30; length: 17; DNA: TGTGCCTGGAGTGTTCTGGGTCGGGGGACTAGCGGCTACGAGCAGTACTTC; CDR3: CAWSVLGRGTSGYEQYF
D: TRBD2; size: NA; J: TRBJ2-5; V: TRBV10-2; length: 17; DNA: TGCGCCAGCAGAGATAGTAGCGGGAGGGAGGCCCAAGAGACCCAGTACTTC; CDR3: CASRDSSGREAQETQYF
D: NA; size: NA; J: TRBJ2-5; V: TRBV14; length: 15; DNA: TGTGCCAGCAGCCACCTCCGCGGGGGCGCGGAGACCCAGTACTTC; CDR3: CASSHLRGGAETQYF
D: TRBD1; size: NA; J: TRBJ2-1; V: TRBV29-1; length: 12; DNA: TGCAGCGTATTCAGGGGGTCCAATGAGCAGTTCTTC; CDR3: CSVFRGSNEQFF
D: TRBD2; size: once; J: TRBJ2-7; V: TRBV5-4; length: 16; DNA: TGTGCCAGCAGCTTGGGTGGTAGCGGGAGTATTTTCGAGCAGTACTTC; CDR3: CASSLGGSGSIFEQYF
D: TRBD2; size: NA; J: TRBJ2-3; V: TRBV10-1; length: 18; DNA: TGCGCCAGCAGTGAGTCGAGACTAGCGGGAGTCGGCACAGATACGCAGTATTTT; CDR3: CASSESRLAGVGTDTQYF
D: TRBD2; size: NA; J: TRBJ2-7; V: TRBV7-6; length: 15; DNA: TGTGCCAGCAGCGCTAATAGCGGGAGCTCCTACGAGCAGTACTTC; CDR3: CASSANSGSSYEQYF
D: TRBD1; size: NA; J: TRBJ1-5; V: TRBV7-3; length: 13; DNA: TGTGCCAGCAGCCCTGACAGGGACCAGCCCCAGCATTTT; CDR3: CASSPDRDQPQHF
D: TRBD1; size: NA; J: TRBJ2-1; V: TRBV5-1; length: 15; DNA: TGCGCCAGCAGCTCTACGGGACAGGGAAACAATGAGCAGTTCTTC; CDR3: CASSSTGQGNNEQFF
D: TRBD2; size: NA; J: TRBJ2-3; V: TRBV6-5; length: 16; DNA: TGTGCCAGCAGTTACTCGGGGCGGGAGCGCACAGATACGCAGTATTTT; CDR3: CASSYSGRERTDTQYF
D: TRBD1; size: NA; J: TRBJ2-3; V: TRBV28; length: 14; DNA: TGTGCCAGCGTCCCGGGACAGGATTCAGATACGCAGTATTTT; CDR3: CASVPGQDSDTQYF
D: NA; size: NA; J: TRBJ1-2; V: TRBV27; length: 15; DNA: TGTGCCAGCAGTGCCAAGGGGGTGCTCAACTATGGCTACACCTTC; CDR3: CASSAKGVLNYGYTF
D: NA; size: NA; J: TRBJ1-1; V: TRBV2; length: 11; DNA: TGTGCCAGCAGTGAAGGACACGGAGCTTTCTTT; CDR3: CASSEGHGAFF
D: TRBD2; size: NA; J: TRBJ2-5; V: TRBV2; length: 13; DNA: TGTGCCAGTAGCGGGAGGGTGGTAGAGACCCAGTACTTC; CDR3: CASSGRVVETQYF
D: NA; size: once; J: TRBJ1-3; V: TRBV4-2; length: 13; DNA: TGTGCCAGCAGCCAAGATAATCCAAACACCATATATTTT; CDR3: CASSQDNPNTIYF
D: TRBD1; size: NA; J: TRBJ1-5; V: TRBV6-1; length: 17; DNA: TGTGCCAGCAGTGGATCCGTTAACAGGGGAAGCAATCAGCCCCAGCATTTT; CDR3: CASSGSVNRGSNQPQHF
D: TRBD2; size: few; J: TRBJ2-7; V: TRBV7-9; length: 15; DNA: TGTGCCAGCAGCGGGGGAGCGGGAGGGCCCTACGAGCAGTACTTC; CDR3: CASSGGAGGPYEQYF
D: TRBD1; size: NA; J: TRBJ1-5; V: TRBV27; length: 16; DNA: TGTGCCAGCAGTCGCCTAACAGGGGGGTTGGGACAGCCCCAGCATTTT; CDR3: CASSRLTGGLGQPQHF
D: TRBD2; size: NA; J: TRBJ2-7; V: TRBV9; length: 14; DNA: TGTGCCAGCAGCTTACTAGCGGGAGGATACGAGCAGTACTTC; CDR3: CASSLLAGGYEQYF
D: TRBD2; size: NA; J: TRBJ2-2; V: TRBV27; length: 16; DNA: TGTGCCAGCAGTCCACTAGCGGGAGGTTGGGCCGGGGAGCTGTTTTTT; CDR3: CASSPLAGGWAGELFF